This record covers a single TCR beta chain. Its antigen is unknown. These data belong to a study of identifying expanded T cells in peripheral blood. General observations from the study: Roughly 1.2 clones differed between technical replicates, versus approximately 17 and 20 over time.

V trimming: 4 bases; J trimming: 9 bases; junction bases outside the gene matches: 5. Germline assignment: CDR1 SGHTA and CDR2 FQGNSA. The CDR3 has 13 residues. The method was immunoSEQ multiplex PCR; TCRdb's version includes in-frame clones alone and lacks a portion of them. The sample consists of about 85,000 clones, 89% of them appearing once. Collection occurred without any documented infections or immune events in donors. The V call is TRBV7-2, the J call TRBJ2-4; 8 bases are shared with TRBD1. What was sequenced was blood. This sequence was found in a person between 18 and 75 years old in good health. The CDR3 region has the DNA TGTGCCAGCAGCTCGGATGGACAGGGCATTCAGTACTTC. It codes for CASSSDGQGIQYF.